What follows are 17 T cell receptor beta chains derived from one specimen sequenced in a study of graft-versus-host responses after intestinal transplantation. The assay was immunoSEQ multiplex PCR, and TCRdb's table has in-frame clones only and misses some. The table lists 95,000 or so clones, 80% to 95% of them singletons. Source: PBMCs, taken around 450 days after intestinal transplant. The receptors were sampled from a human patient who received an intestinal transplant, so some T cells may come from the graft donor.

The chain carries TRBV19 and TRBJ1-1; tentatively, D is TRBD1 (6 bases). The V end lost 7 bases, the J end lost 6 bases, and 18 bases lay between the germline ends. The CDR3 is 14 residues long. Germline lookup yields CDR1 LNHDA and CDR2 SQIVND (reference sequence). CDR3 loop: CASTSEGGGAEAFF. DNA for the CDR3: TGTGCCAGTACCTCCGAGGGAGGGGGGGCTGAAGCTTTCTTT.

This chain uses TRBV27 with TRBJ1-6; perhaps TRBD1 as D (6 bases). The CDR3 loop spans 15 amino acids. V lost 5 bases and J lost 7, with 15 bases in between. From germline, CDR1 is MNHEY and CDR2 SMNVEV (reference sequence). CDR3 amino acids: CASSPGVPGNSPLHF. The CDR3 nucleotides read TGTGCCAGCAGTCCAGGGGTCCCGGGGAATTCACCCCTCCACTTT.

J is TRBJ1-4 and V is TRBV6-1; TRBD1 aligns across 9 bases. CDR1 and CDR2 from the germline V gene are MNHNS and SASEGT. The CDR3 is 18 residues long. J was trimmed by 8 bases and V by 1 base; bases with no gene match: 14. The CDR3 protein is CASSEEGQGGPLWEKLFF. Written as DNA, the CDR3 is TGTGCCAGCAGTGAAGAGGGACAGGGAGGGCCCCTTTGGGAAAAACTGTTTTTT.

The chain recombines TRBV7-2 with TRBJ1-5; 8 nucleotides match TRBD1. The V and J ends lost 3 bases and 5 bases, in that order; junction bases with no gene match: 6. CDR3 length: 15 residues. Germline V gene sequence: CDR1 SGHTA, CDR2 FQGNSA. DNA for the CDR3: TGTGCCAGCAGCTTGGCGGACAGGGATCATCAGCCCCAGCATTTT. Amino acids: CASSLADRDHQPQHF.

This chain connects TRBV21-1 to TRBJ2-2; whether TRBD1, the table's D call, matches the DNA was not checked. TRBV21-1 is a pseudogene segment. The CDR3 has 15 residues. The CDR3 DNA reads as TGTGCCAGCAGCAAGGACAAGGTTGGGACCGGGGAGCTGTTTTTT. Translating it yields CASSKDKVGTGELFF.

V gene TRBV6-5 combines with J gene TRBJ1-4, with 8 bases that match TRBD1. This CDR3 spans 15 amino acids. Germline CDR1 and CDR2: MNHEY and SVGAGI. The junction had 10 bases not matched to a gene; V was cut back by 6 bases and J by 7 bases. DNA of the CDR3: TGTGCCAGCAGGGCAGCGGACAGGGATCGTGAAAAACTGTTTTTT. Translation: CASRAADRDREKLFF.

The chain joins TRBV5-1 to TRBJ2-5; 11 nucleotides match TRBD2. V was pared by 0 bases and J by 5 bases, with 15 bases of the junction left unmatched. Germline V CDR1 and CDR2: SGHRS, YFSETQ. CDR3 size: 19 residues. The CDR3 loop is CASSLGPLASGGSRETQYF. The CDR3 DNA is TGCGCCAGCAGCTTGGGGCCGTTGGCTAGCGGGGGGTCACGGGAGACCCAGTACTTC.

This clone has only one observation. The CDR3 here is CASSRATAGREQYF. CDR3 nucleotide sequence: TGTGCCAGCAGCCGTGCGACCGCCGGGCGAGAGCAGTACTTC. The J gene is TRBJ2-7, the V gene TRBV9; D is undetermined. The CDR3 contains 14 residues. Between the trimmed V and J ends, which lost 4 bases and 7 bases, there was a span of 18 bases. The V gene's germline CDR1 is SGDLS and CDR2 YYNGEE.

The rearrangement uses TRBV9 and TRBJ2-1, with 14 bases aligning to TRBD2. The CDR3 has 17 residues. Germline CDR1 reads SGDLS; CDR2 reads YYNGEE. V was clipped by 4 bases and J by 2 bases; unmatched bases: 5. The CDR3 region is CASSSGLAGAPYNEQFF. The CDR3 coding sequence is TGTGCCAGCAGCTCGGGACTAGCGGGGGCCCCCTACAATGAGCAGTTCTTC.

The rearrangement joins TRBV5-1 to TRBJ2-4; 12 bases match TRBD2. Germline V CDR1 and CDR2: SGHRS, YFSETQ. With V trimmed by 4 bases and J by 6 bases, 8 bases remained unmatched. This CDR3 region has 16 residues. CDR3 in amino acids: CASSPPLAGGGNIQYF. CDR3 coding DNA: TGCGCCAGCAGCCCACCCCTAGCGGGGGGGGGAAACATTCAGTACTTC.

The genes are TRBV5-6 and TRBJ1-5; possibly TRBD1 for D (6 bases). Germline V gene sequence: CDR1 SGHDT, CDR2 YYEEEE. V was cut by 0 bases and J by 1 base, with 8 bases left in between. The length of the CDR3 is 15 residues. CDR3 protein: CASSLGGTSNQPQHF. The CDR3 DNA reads TGTGCCAGCAGCTTGGGAGGGACAAGCAATCAGCCCCAGCATTTT.

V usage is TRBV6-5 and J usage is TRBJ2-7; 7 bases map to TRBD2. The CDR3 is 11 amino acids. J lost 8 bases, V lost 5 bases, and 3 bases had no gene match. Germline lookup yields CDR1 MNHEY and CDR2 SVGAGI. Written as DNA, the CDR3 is TGTGCCAGCAGTCCCGGGGGGAAGCAGTACTTC. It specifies CASSPGGKQYF.

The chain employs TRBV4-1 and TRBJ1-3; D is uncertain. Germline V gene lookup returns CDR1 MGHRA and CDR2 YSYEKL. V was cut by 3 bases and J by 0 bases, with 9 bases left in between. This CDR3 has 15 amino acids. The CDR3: CASSHVSSSGNTIYF. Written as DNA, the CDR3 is TGCGCCAGCAGCCACGTCTCGAGCTCTGGAAACACCATATATTTT.

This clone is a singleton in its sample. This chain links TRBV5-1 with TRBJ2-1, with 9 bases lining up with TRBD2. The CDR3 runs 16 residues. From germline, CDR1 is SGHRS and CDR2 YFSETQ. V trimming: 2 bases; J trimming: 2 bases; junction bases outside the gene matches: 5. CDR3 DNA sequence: TGCGCCAGCAGCTTATTAGCGGGGGCCCCCTACAATGAGCAGTTCTTC. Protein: CASSLLAGAPYNEQFF.

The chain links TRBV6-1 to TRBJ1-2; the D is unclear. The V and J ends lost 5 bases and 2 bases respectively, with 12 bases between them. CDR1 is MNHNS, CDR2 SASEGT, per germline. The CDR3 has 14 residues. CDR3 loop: CASSQAGWNYGYTF. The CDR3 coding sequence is TGTGCCAGCAGTCAGGCGGGGTGGAACTATGGCTACACCTTC.

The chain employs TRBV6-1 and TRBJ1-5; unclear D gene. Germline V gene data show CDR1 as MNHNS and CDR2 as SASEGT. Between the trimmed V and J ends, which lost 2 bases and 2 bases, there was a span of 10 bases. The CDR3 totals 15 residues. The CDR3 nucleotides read TGTGCCAGCAGTGAATGGGAGGGCGGCAATCAGCCCCAGCATTTT. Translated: CASSEWEGGNQPQHF.

The CDR3 DNA reads as TGTGCCAGCAGTTATCGGGGGACAGGGATGAACACCATATATTTT. Translation gives CASSYRGTGMNTIYF. The chain has TRBV6-5 and TRBJ1-3; 9 bases agree with TRBD1. Trimming removed 3 bases from V and 7 bases from J; junction bases left unmatched: 7. Germline assignment: CDR1 MNHEY and CDR2 SVGAGI. The CDR3 length is 15 residues.